These 26 T cell receptor beta chains share one sample of origin, sequenced in a study of radiotherapy plus CTLA-4 blockade in lung cancer. Profiled with immunoSEQ multiplex PCR; TCRdb holds only in-frame clones, not every one. The sample lists about 87,000 clones; around nine tenths were seen once. The sample consisted of peripheral blood, taken from a patient treated with radiotherapy plus ipilimumab. The receptors originated from a human donor with non-small cell lung cancer that progressed on radiotherapy plus ipilimumab.

This clone turned up a few times. The chain couples TRBV19 to TRBJ1-1; the D is unclear. The CDR3 spans 12 residues. V lost 5 bases and J lost 3, with 7 bases in between. Germline lookup yields CDR1 LNHDA and CDR2 SQIVND (reference sequence). The DNA of the CDR3 is TGTGCCAGTAGTGGGGTTTACACTGAAGCTTTCTTT. This translates into CASSGVYTEAFF.

The CDR3 DNA is TGTGCCAGCCCCCCCGATAGAACCGGGACAGGGGTGGCTACGCAGTATTTT. Its protein is CASPPDRTGTGVATQYF. The genes are TRBV28 and TRBJ2-3, with 10 bases identical to TRBD1. This CDR3 comprises 17 residues. Unmatched junction bases numbered 19, after V lost 8 bases and J lost 8 bases. Germline assignment: CDR1 MDHEN and CDR2 SYDVKM.

The V call is TRBV28, the J call TRBJ2-5; 8 bases are shared with TRBD2. The J call is uncertain, as TRBJ2-7 better fits the DNA end. The CDR3 sequence is 13 residues long. Germline assignment: CDR1 MDHEN and CDR2 SYDVKM. CDR3 amino acids: CASSQPAGVEQYF. CDR3 in DNA: TGTGCCAGCAGTCAACCAGCGGGAGTCGAGCAGTACTTC.

This chain joins TRBV30 and TRBJ2-3; 11 nucleotides match TRBD2. This CDR3 is 17 amino acids long. The germline CDR1 and CDR2 sequences are GTSNPN and SVGIG (reference sequence). V trimming: 4 bases; J trimming: 1 base; junction bases outside the gene matches: 10. CDR3 residues: CAWTSGRRVGGTDTQYF. CDR3 bases: TGTGCCTGGACTAGCGGGAGGAGGGTTGGCGGCACAGATACGCAGTATTTT.

By frequency in the sample, this clone is medium-sized. J is TRBJ2-2 and V is TRBV21-1. TRBV21-1 is described as a pseudogene. CDR3 length: 21 amino acids. The CDR3 sequence is CASSKARKDYGRRQDTGELFF. The CDR3 nucleotides are TGTGCCAGCAGCAAAGCGCGTAAGGACTATGGGCGGCGACAGGACACCGGGGAGCTGTTTTTT.

The gene calls are TRBV19 and TRBJ1-6, with TRBD1 matching 7 bases. This CDR3 spans 14 amino acids. CDR1 is LNHDA and CDR2 is SQIVND in the germline V gene (reference sequence). V dropped 5 bases and J dropped 6; count of bases not matched to a gene: 4. CDR3 region: CASSPTGTNSPLHF. The CDR3 DNA follows: TGTGCCAGTAGTCCGACAGGGACTAATTCACCCCTCCACTTT.

The chain uses TRBV6-1 and TRBJ2-1; D is perhaps TRBD2 (7 bases). The length of the CDR3 is 14 residues. V lost 7 bases to trimming and J lost 10 bases, with 20 bases between them. Germline V lookup: CDR1 MNHNS, CDR2 SASEGT. CDR3 bases: TGTGCCAGCAAAGTGAGGGGGGGGTCGGCCGAGCAGTTCTTC. Translating it yields CASKVRGGSAEQFF.

J is TRBJ2-5 and V is TRBV7-2; 10 bases match TRBD1. Trimming at V came to 5 bases and at J to 5 bases, leaving 2 bases not matched to a gene. The CDR3 has 13 amino acids. Germline-derived CDR1 and CDR2 are SGHTA and FQGNSA. CDR3 protein: CASSPDRGETQYF. The CDR3 DNA sequence: TGTGCCAGCAGCCCGGACAGGGGGGAGACCCAGTACTTC. The whole variable domain, remainder taken from reference TRBV7-2 and TRBJ2-5, is GAGVSQSPSNKVTEKGKDVELRCDPISGHTALYWYRQSLGQGLEFLIYFQGNSAPDKSGLPSDRFSAERTGGSVSTLTIQRTQQEDSAVYLCASSPDRGETQYFGPGTRLLVL.

V is TRBV6-5 and J is TRBJ1-1; a weak D match, TRBD1 (6 bases). V lost 0 bases and J 4 bases, leaving 9 bases between the germline ends. The germline V gene encodes CDR1 MNHEY and CDR2 SVGAGI. The CDR3 is 14 amino acids. The CDR3 DNA is TGTGCCAGCAGTTACTCTTACAGGGCCACTGAAGCTTTCTTT. Translating it yields CASSYSYRATEAFF.

V and J are TRBV19 and TRBJ1-2, with D possibly matching TRBD1 (5 bases). This CDR3 region has 15 residues. The V gene's germline CDR1 is LNHDA and CDR2 SQIVND (reference sequence). With 5 bases removed from V and 7 bases from J, the gap between germline ends came to 20 bases. The CDR3 reads CASSPSGTDHGGYTF. The CDR3 bases are TGTGCCAGTAGTCCCTCAGGGACCGACCATGGTGGCTACACCTTC. The entire variable domain, with the rest obtained from reference TRBV19 and TRBJ1-2, is as follows: DGGITQSPKYLFRKEGQNVTLSCEQNLNHDAMYWYRQDPGQGLRLIYYSQIVNDFQKGDIAEGYSVSREKKESFPLTVTSAQKNPTAFYLCASSPSGTDHGGYTFGSGTRLTVV.

The rearrangement joins TRBV10-3 to TRBJ2-5; TRBD2 agrees at 14 bases. The J segment lost 5 bases and the V segment lost 6 bases, leaving 14 bases of the junction unmatched. The CDR3 totals 18 residues. From germline, CDR1 is ENHRY and CDR2 SYGVKD. CDR3: CAIRKGLAGAGESETQYF. The CDR3 nucleotides are TGTGCCATCAGAAAGGGACTAGCGGGAGCCGGGGAGTCCGAGACCCAGTACTTC.

This chain uses TRBV19 with TRBJ1-3; a possible D gene is TRBD1 (5 bases). Trimming shortened V by 5 bases and J by 2 bases, and 13 bases separated the two germline ends. Germline V gene sequence: CDR1 LNHDA, CDR2 SQIVND (reference sequence). The CDR3 spans 15 residues. In DNA form, the CDR3 reads TGTGCCAGTAGTTTCGGCGGGGCTGCTGGAAACACCATATATTTT. Its protein product is CASSFGGAAGNTIYF.

V usage is TRBV7-2 and J usage is TRBJ1-1; no reliable D call. This CDR3 spans 16 amino acids. Per the germline V gene, CDR1 is SGHTA and CDR2 is FQGNSA. V was shortened by 1 base and J by 0 bases, with 12 bases between the two germline ends. CDR3 amino acids: CASSLERMIMNTEAFF. CDR3 in DNA: TGTGCCAGCAGCTTAGAACGGATGATTATGAACACTGAAGCTTTCTTT. Together with reference TRBV7-2 and TRBJ1-1, the CDR3 gives the full variable domain: GAGVSQSPSNKVTEKGKDVELRCDPISGHTALYWYRQSLGQGLEFLIYFQGNSAPDKSGLPSDRFSAERTGGSVSTLTIQRTQQEDSAVYLCASSLERMIMNTEAFFGQGTRLTVV.

This rearrangement joins TRBV27 to TRBJ1-2, with TRBD1 identical over 8 bases. The CDR3 has 14 amino acids. Germline-derived CDR1 and CDR2 are MNHEY and SMNVEV (reference sequence). V was clipped by 8 bases and J by 10 bases; unmatched bases: 15. The CDR3 sequence is CASPRGDRGFDYTF. The CDR3 DNA reads TGTGCCAGCCCCCGCGGAGACAGGGGATTTGACTACACCTTC.

The chain employs TRBV6-5 and TRBJ2-1; D not certain. The CDR3 spans 13 residues. Trimming stripped 6 bases from V and 1 base from J, with 7 bases between. CDR1 is MNHEY, CDR2 SVGAGI, per germline. In nucleotides, the CDR3 is TGTGCCAGCAGGATCGGGTCCTACAATGAGCAGTTCTTC. Its translation is CASRIGSYNEQFF.

The chain uses TRBV30 and TRBJ1-1; no clear D gene. The germline V gene encodes CDR1 GTSNPN and CDR2 SVGIG (reference sequence). This CDR3 has 11 amino acids. Trimming cost V 1 base and J 7 bases, with 7 bases left between them. The CDR3 here is CAWSGQVEAFF. The CDR3 coding sequence is TGTGCCTGGAGTGGTCAGGTTGAAGCTTTCTTT.

V and J are TRBV6-5 and TRBJ1-6, with a weak D call TRBD1 (5 bases). Per germline, CDR1 MNHEY and CDR2 SVGAGI. V was clipped by 3 bases and J by 10 bases, with 10 bases between them. The CDR3 has 13 amino acids. The CDR3 DNA sequence: TGTGCCAGCAGTTATTCGGGGGAATCACCCCTCCACTTT. It specifies CASSYSGESPLHF.

The chain links TRBV7-2 to TRBJ2-1; D gene uncertain. Germline V lookup: CDR1 SGHTA, CDR2 FQGNSA. The CDR3 consists of 13 residues. Trimming pared 5 bases from V and 15 bases from J, leaving 20 bases between. CDR3 loop: CASSLQVAHPAFF. CDR3 coding DNA: TGTGCCAGCAGCCTCCAGGTAGCCCACCCAGCGTTCTTC.

The chain carries TRBV2 and TRBJ2-7; 7 bases are shared with TRBD1. Looked up from germline, CDR1 is SNHLY and CDR2 is FYNNEI. This CDR3 has 14 residues. With 7 bases clipped from V and 0 bases from J, the junction kept 6 bases outside the gene matches. CDR3 loop: CASNPGTVSYEQYF. The CDR3 DNA is TGTGCCAGCAACCCGGGGACAGTCTCCTACGAGCAGTACTTC.

The chain is built from TRBV4-3 and TRBJ1-4, with D maybe TRBD1 (5 bases). Germline V gene sequence: CDR1 LGHNA, CDR2 YSLEER. The V end lost 0 bases, the J end lost 2 bases, and 10 bases lay between the germline ends. The CDR3 is 16 amino acids. CDR3 loop: CASSQEGRGTNEKLFF. DNA for the CDR3: TGCGCCAGCAGCCAAGAAGGGAGGGGCACTAATGAAAAACTGTTTTTT.

The rearrangement uses TRBV9 and TRBJ2-7; D call uncertain. V was pared by 0 bases and J by 6 bases, with 22 bases between. The CDR3 covers 17 residues. Germline CDR1 and CDR2: SGDLS and YYNGEE. Written as DNA, the CDR3 is TGTGCCAGCAGCGTAGCCCGCCCTAGGTCACTACCCCTCGAGCAGTACTTC. Its protein product is CASSVARPRSLPLEQYF.

The chain is built from TRBV5-1 and TRBJ1-1; D is possibly TRBD1 (5 bases). The CDR3 consists of 15 residues. Per the germline V gene, CDR1 is SGHRS and CDR2 is YFSETQ. The V gene lost 7 bases and the J gene lost 1 base, with 17 bases spanning the gap. As DNA, the CDR3 is TGCGCCAGCTCGCCGAGCTGGGGGAGGAACACTGAAGCTTTCTTT. Amino acids: CASSPSWGRNTEAFF.

This clone appeared once. This chain connects TRBV6-5 to TRBJ1-1; the D is unclear. The ends were cut back, 6 bases at V and 1 base at J, with 9 bases in the middle. Germline lookup yields CDR1 MNHEY and CDR2 SVGAGI. The CDR3 runs 13 residues. The CDR3: CASSPDQNTEAFF. DNA for the CDR3: TGTGCCAGCAGCCCAGATCAGAACACTGAAGCTTTCTTT.

Comments on this clone: Relative to the germline gene, one junction end is altered; a read error may explain this. The genes are TRBV5-1 and TRBJ1-5, with D possibly TRBD1 on 6 matching bases. Germline values: CDR1 SGHRS, CDR2 YFSETQ. This CDR3 comprises 15 residues. CDR3 amino acids: CASSLGGDSNQPQHF. The CDR3 coding sequence is TGCGCCAGCAGTTTGGGGGGCGATAGCAATCAGCCCCAGCATTTT.

V usage is TRBV4-3 and J usage is TRBJ2-1; TRBD2 matches 9 bases. This CDR3 has 17 amino acids. CDR1 and CDR2 from the germline V gene are LGHNA and YSLEER. Germline trimming cut 4 bases from V and 1 base from J; bases unmatched to any gene: 8. The CDR3, as DNA: TGCGCCAGCAGCCGGGACAGAGCGGGGGGATCCTACAATGAGCAGTTCTTC. Translating gives CASSRDRAGGSYNEQFF.

The rearrangement joins TRBV5-6 to TRBJ2-7; D is undetermined. CDR1 and CDR2 (germline): SGHDT, YYEEEE. The CDR3 length is 13 residues. Trimming took off 4 bases at V and 3 bases at J, with 11 bases between the two ends. For the CDR3, the DNA is TGTGCCAGCAGCCCCTCGGGCAACTACGAGCAGTACTTC. It specifies CASSPSGNYEQYF. Looking up the rest from reference TRBV5-6 and TRBJ2-7 gives the full variable domain: DAGVTQSPTHLIKTRGQQVTLRCSPKSGHDTVSWYQQALGQGPQFIFQYYEEEERQRGNFPDRFSGHQFPNYSSELNVNALLLGDSALYLCASSPSGNYEQYFGPGTRLTVT.